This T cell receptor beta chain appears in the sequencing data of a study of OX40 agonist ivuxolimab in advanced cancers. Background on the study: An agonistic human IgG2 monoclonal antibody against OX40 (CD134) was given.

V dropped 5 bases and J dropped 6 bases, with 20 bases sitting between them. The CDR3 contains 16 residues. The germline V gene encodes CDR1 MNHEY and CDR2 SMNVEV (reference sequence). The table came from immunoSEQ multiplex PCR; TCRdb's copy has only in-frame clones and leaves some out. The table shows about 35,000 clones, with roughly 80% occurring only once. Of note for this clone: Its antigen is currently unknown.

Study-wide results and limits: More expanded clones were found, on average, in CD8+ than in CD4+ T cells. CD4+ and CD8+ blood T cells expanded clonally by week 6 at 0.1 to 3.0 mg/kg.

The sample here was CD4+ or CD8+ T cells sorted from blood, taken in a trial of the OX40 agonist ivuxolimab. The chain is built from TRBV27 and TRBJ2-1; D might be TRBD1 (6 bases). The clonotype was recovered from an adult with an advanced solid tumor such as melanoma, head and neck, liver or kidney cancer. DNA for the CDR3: TGTGCCAGCAGTCACCGGGACCCAGGGGTCGGCAATGAGCAGTTCTTC. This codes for CASSHRDPGVGNEQFF.